Shown below are 19 T cell receptor beta chains from a single sample sequenced in a study of control samples from healthy donors and cancer patients. The protocol was immunoSEQ multiplex PCR, while the TCRdb copy is restricted to in-frame clones and leaves out a portion. The top ten hold over 2% of the sample, which has 100,000 to 150,000 clones, about 93% seen once. Sample: blood. The receptors derive from a man aged 18 to 30 in good health.

Worth noting for this clone: At one end, the junction sequence differs from germline, possibly due to a read error. CDR3 amino acids: CASSRSTAGNNEAFF. In DNA, the CDR3 is TGCGCCAGCAGCCGATCGACAGCAGGTAACAATGAAGCTTTCTTT. J is TRBJ1-1 and V is TRBV5-1; the D gene is possibly TRBD1 (5 bases). Germline V gene lookup returns CDR1 SGHRS and CDR2 YFSETQ. This CDR3 region has 15 residues. Variable domain in full (rest from reference TRBV5-1 and TRBJ1-1): KAGVTQTPRYLIKTRGQQVTLSCSPISGHRSVSWYQQTPGQGLQFLFEYFSETQRNKGNFPGRFSGRQFSNSRSEMNVSTLELGDSALYLCASSRSTAGNNEAFFGQGTRLTVV.

This chain links TRBV10-1 with TRBJ2-3; no clear D. The CDR3 has 14 amino acids. Trimming stripped 4 bases from V and 3 bases from J, with 11 bases between. CDR1 and CDR2 (germline): WNHNN, SYGVQD (reference sequence). CDR3 sequence (DNA): TGCGCCAGCAGTGGGATAGAAGCGACAGATACGCAGTATTTT. This gives the protein CASSGIEATDTQYF.

This chain joins TRBV15 and TRBJ1-3, with 7 positions matching TRBD1. From germline, CDR1 is LNHNV and CDR2 YYDKDF (reference sequence). V lost 3 bases and J lost 0; bases outside the gene matches: 5. The CDR3 is made up of 16 amino acids. CDR3 nucleotides: TGTGCCACCAGCAGGAAGGGGACAGTCTCTGGAAACACCATATATTTT. It is translated as CATSRKGTVSGNTIYF.

The rearrangement links TRBV4-1 to TRBJ2-1; D gene uncertain. This CDR3 is 14 amino acids long. The V end lost 0 bases, the J end lost 9 bases, and 12 bases lay between the germline ends. Germline CDR1 and CDR2: MGHRA and YSYEKL. The CDR3 loop reads CASSQELISTEQFF. The CDR3 bases are TGCGCCAGCAGCCAAGAATTAATCAGTACTGAGCAGTTCTTC.

This clone appeared once. This chain links TRBV27 with TRBJ2-3, with 7 bases fitting TRBD2. CDR1 is MNHEY and CDR2 is SMNVEV in the germline V gene (reference sequence). Germline trimming cut 0 bases from V and 2 bases from J; bases unmatched to any gene: 11. There are 18 residues in the CDR3. The CDR3 region is CASSLSWRGGTITDTQYF. The DNA of the CDR3 is TGTGCCAGCAGTTTATCCTGGCGGGGAGGGACCATCACAGATACGCAGTATTTT.

The chain joins TRBV10-3 to TRBJ2-2; 11 nucleotides align to TRBD2. Germline trimming cut 4 bases from V and 6 bases from J; bases unmatched to any gene: 4. Looked up from germline, CDR1 is ENHRY and CDR2 is SYGVKD. The CDR3 loop spans 15 amino acids. The CDR3 spells CAISVSGGAPGELFF. For the CDR3, the DNA is TGTGCCATCAGTGTTAGCGGGGGGGCCCCCGGGGAGCTGTTTTTT.

The V gene is TRBV6-6, the J gene TRBJ1-4; D gene uncertain. CDR1 MNHNY and CDR2 SVGAGI come from the germline V gene (reference sequence). CDR3 size: 13 residues. Between the trimmed V and J ends, which lost 4 bases and 4 bases, there was a span of 7 bases. CDR3 in amino acids: CASSWGFNEKLFF. The CDR3 coding sequence is TGTGCCAGCAGTTGGGGTTTTAATGAAAAACTGTTTTTT.

The chain uses TRBV5-8 and TRBJ2-3; D is perhaps TRBD2 (5 bases). The CDR3 sequence is 14 residues long. Germline CDR1 SGHTS, CDR2 YDEGEE. V was cut by 4 bases and J by 1 base, with 10 bases left in between. The CDR3 region is CASSLWGGTDTQYF. The CDR3 bases are TGTGCCAGCAGCCTCTGGGGAGGCACAGATACGCAGTATTTT.

The chain combines TRBV21-1 with TRBJ2-1; TRBD1 was called by the table and not checked on the DNA. TRBV21-1 is a pseudogene. There are 17 residues in the CDR3. CDR3 coding DNA: TGTGCCAGCAGCAAAGCGAGGCAGGGGGCGAGCTACAATGAGCAGTTCTTC. This encodes CASSKARQGASYNEQFF.

The chain carries TRBV5-1 and TRBJ1-2; D is undetermined. V was cut by 0 bases and J by 5 bases, with 8 bases left in between. The CDR3 consists of 13 residues. CDR1 SGHRS and CDR2 YFSETQ come from the germline V gene. The CDR3 protein is CASSLDGYYGYTF. DNA of the CDR3: TGCGCCAGCAGCTTGGACGGTTATTATGGCTACACCTTC.

This chain connects TRBV11-3 to TRBJ2-6, with a tentative D call TRBD2 (6 bases). V was shortened by 0 bases and J by 2 bases, with 8 bases between the two germline ends. Germline values: CDR1 SGHNT, CDR2 YENEEA. This CDR3 region has 16 residues. CDR3 nucleotides: TGTGCCAGCAGCTTAGATACGGGGGCTGGGGCCAACGTCCTGACTTTC. Residues: CASSLDTGAGANVLTF.

In the case of this clone: Other DNA variants within this sample encode the same CDR3. The V call is TRBV10-3, the J call TRBJ2-2, with 7 bases identical to TRBD2. Germline CDR1 ENHRY, CDR2 SYGVKD. The V segment lost 6 bases and the J segment 2 bases; nucleotides outside the gene matches: 3. The CDR3 runs to 14 residues. The CDR3 spells CAISLAANTGELFF. CDR3 nucleotide sequence: TGTGCCATCAGCCTAGCGGCAAACACCGGGGAGCTGTTTTTT.

The rearrangement uses TRBV2 and TRBJ2-3, with TRBD2 matching 13 bases. V lost 2 bases, J lost 9 bases, and 2 bases stayed unmatched. The germline gives CDR1 SNHLY, CDR2 FYNNEI. The CDR3 consists of 14 residues. The CDR3 is CASSETSGGATQYF. DNA for the CDR3: TGTGCCAGCAGTGAAACTAGCGGGGGGGCCACGCAGTATTTT.

The CDR3 nucleotides read TGTGCCAGCAGCTTGGGTCTAGCGAGGGGGGAGACCCAGTACTTC. Translated, it gives CASSLGLARGETQYF. V usage is TRBV7-2 and J usage is TRBJ2-5; D may be TRBD1 or TRBD2 (6 bases each). Germline V gene sequence: CDR1 SGHTA, CDR2 FQGNSA. This CDR3 is built from 15 residues. Trimming took 3 bases from V and 5 from J, leaving 16 bases between them.

This clone was detected only once. The chain links TRBV13 to TRBJ2-7; tentative D call: TRBD2 (6 bases). The V gene's germline CDR1 is PRHDT and CDR2 FYEKMQ (reference sequence). The V and J ends lost 5 bases and 6 bases respectively, with 17 bases between them. This CDR3 is 14 amino acids long. CDR3 sequence (DNA): TGTGCCAGCAGCCCTGGGGGGTTCCCCACCGAGCAGTACTTC. Its protein is CASSPGGFPTEQYF.

The chain's CDR3 is CAWSPTEVTEAFF. CDR3 sequence (DNA): TGTGCCTGGAGTCCGACCGAAGTCACTGAAGCTTTCTTT. The chain recombines TRBV30 with TRBJ1-1; no reliable D call. The germline V gene has CDR1 GTSNPN and CDR2 SVGIG (reference sequence). Trimming took 2 bases from V and 4 from J, leaving 11 bases between them. The CDR3 contains 13 residues.

This chain connects TRBV19 to TRBJ2-1, with D hard to call. The CDR3 totals 13 residues. Germline lookup yields CDR1 LNHDA and CDR2 SQIVND (reference sequence). Between the trimmed V and J ends, which lost 3 bases and 4 bases, there was a span of 7 bases. The CDR3 DNA reads TGTGCCAGTAGTATTGTCCGGTACAATGAGCAGTTCTTC. Protein product: CASSIVRYNEQFF. Looking up the rest from reference TRBV19 and TRBJ2-1 gives the full variable domain: DGGITQSPKYLFRKEGQNVTLSCEQNLNHDAMYWYRQDPGQGLRLIYYSQIVNDFQKGDIAEGYSVSREKKESFPLTVTSAQKNPTAFYLCASSIVRYNEQFFGPGTRLTVL.

V and J are TRBV2 and TRBJ2-5; TRBD2 matches at 13 bases. The CDR3 has 15 amino acids. Germline CDR1 and CDR2: SNHLY and FYNNEI. Trimming removed 5 bases from V and 3 bases from J; junction bases left unmatched: 3. CDR3 amino acids: CASSWTSGRKETQYF. CDR3 bases: TGTGCCAGCAGTTGGACTAGCGGGAGAAAAGAGACCCAGTACTTC. The whole variable domain, filled in from reference TRBV2 and TRBJ2-5, reads EPEVTQTPSHQVTQMGQEVILRCVPISNHLYFYWYRQILGQKVEFLVSFYNNEISEKSEIFDDQFSVERPDGSNFTLKIRSTKLEDSAMYFCASSWTSGRKETQYFGPGTRLLVL.

This rearrangement joins TRBV3-1 (or the pseudogene TRBV3-2) to TRBJ2-5; 7 positions match TRBD2. Unmatched junction bases numbered 7, after V lost 4 bases and J lost 5 bases. The CDR3 length is 14 residues. Germline V lookup: CDR1 LGHDT, CDR2 YNNKEL (reference sequence). CDR3 residues: CASSLRGSGETQYF. The CDR3 bases are TGTGCCAGCAGCCTCCGCGGTAGCGGGGAGACCCAGTACTTC.